This entry features one T cell receptor beta chain sequence. Its antigen is unidentified. Per the original methods: CDR3 differences across clinicopathological groups were used to build a distant-metastasis classifier for papillary thyroid cancer. MiXCR reprocessed the PCR reads for TCRdb. Clone size and V and J calls follow TCRdb, not the original study. The table has 7,500 to 10,000 clones, approximately 25% seen once. These data originate in a study of metastatic and nonmetastatic thyroid tumors. In the study overall: The study looked at repertoires side by side in blood and in tumor or nodule tissue from malignant and benign thyroid patients. Whole-study findings and limits: A significant increase in TCR beta diversity was reportedly seen in malignant thyroid tumors relative to benign nodules, in blood and tumor.

Every patient underwent thyroid surgery untreated. The sequence derives from a female donor with papillary thyroid cancer or a benign thyroid nodule (not recorded which). Some clones in this sample may be carry-over from other donors' samples. The specimen sequenced was adjacent normal tissue.

This chain's CDR3 is CASTNLGNRELFF. The CDR3 DNA sequence: TGTGCCAGCACCAACCTCGGGAACAGGGAGCTGTTTTTT. The J gene is TRBJ2-2, the V gene TRBV27, with D possibly matching TRBD2 (5 bases). Germline V gene lookup returns CDR1 MNHEY and CDR2 SMNVEV (reference sequence). V dropped 7 bases and J dropped 9 bases, with 15 bases sitting between them. This CDR3 contains 13 residues.